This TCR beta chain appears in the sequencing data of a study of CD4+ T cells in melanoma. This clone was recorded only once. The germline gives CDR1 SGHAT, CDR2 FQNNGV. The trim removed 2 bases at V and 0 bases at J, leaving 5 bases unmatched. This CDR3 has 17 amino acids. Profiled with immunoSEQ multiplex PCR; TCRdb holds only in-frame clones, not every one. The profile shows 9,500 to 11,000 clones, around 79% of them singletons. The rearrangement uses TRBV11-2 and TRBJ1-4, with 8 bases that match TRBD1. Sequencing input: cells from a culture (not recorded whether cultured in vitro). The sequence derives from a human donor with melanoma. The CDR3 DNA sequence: TGTGCCAGCAGCTTACGGGGGACAGGCGCAACTAATGAAAAACTGTTTTTT. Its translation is CASSLRGTGATNEKLFF.